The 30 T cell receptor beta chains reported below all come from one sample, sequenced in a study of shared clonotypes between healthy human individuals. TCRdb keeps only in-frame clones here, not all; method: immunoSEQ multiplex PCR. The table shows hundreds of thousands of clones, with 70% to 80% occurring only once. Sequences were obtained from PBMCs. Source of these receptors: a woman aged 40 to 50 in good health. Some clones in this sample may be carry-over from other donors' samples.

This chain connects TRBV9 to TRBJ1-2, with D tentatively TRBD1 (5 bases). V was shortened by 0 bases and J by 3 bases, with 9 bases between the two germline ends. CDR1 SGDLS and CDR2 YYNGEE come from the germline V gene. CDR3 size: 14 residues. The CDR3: CASSVVTGHYGYTF. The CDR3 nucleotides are TGTGCCAGCAGCGTAGTTACAGGCCACTATGGCTACACCTTC.

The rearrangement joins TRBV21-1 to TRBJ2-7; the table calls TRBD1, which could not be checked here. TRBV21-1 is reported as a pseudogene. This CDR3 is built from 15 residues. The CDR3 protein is CASSNSDRGFHEQYF. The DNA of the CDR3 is TGTGCCAGCAGCAACTCGGACAGGGGGTTCCACGAGCAGTACTTC.

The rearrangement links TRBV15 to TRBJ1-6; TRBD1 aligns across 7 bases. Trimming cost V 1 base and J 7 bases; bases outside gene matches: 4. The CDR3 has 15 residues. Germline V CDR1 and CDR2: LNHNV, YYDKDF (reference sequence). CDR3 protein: CATSRAIQGNSPLHF. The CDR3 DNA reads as TGTGCCACCAGCAGAGCTATACAGGGGAATTCACCCCTCCACTTT.

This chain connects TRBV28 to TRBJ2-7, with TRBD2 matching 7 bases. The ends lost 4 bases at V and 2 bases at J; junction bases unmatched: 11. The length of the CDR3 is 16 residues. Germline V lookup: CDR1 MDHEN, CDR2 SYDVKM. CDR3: CASSSLWGGGTYEQYF. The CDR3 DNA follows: TGTGCCAGCAGTTCACTCTGGGGCGGGGGAACCTACGAGCAGTACTTC.

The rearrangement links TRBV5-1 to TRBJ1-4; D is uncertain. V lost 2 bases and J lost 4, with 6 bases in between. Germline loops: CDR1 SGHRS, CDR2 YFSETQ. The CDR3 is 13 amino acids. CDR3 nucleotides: TGCGCCAGCAGCTTCCAGAATAATGAAAAACTGTTTTTT. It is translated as CASSFQNNEKLFF.

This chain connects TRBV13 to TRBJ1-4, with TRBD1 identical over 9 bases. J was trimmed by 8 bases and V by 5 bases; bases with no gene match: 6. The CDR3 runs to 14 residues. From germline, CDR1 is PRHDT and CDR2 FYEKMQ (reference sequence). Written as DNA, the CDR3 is TGTGCCAGCAGCCACGGGACAGGGTGGGAAAAACTGTTTTTT. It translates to CASSHGTGWEKLFF.

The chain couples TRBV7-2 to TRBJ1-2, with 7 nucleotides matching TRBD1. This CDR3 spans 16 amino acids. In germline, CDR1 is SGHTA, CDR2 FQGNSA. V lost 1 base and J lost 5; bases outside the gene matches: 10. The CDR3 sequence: CASSLDIGQAAYGYTF. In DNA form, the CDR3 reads TGTGCCAGCAGCTTAGATATCGGACAGGCGGCGTATGGCTACACCTTC.

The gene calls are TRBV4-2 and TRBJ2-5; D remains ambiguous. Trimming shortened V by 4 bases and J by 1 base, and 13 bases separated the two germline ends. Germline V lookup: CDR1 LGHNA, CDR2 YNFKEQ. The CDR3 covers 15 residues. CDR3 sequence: CASSPRPGPQETQYF. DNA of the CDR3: TGTGCCAGCAGCCCCCGCCCTGGACCCCAAGAGACCCAGTACTTC.

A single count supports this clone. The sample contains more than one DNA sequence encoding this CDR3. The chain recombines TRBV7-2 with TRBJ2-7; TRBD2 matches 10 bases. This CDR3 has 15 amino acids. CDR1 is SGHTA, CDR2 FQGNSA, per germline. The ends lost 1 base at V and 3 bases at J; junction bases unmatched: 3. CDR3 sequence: CASSLGTSGNYEQYF. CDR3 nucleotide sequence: TGTGCCAGCAGCTTAGGGACTAGCGGAAACTACGAGCAGTACTTC. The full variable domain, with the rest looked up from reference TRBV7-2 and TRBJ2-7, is GAGVSQSPSNKVTEKGKDVELRCDPISGHTALYWYRQSLGQGLEFLIYFQGNSAPDKSGLPSDRFSAERTGGSVSTLTIQRTQQEDSAVYLCASSLGTSGNYEQYFGPGTRLTVT.

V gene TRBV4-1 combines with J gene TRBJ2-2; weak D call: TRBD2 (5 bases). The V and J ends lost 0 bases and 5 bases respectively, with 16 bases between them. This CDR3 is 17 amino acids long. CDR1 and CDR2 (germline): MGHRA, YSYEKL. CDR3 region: CASSQDWASQATGELFF. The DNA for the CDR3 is TGCGCCAGCAGCCAAGATTGGGCTAGCCAGGCGACCGGGGAGCTGTTTTTT.

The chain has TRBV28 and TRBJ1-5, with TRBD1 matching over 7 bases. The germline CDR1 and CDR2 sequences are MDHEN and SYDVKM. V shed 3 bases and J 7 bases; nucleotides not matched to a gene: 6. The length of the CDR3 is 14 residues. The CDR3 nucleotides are TGTGCCAGCAGTTTTCAGGGGGAGGGGCAGCCCCAGCATTTT. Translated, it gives CASSFQGEGQPQHF.

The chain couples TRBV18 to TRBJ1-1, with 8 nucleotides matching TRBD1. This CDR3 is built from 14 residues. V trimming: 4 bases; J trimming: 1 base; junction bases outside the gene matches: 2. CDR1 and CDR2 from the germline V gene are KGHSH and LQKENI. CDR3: CASSLQGENTEAFF. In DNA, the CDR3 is TGTGCCAGCTCACTACAGGGGGAGAACACTGAAGCTTTCTTT.

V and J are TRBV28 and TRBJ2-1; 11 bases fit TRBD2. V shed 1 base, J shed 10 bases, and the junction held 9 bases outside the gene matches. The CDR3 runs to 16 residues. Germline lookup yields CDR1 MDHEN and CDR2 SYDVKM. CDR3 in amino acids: CASSLSVAGGPGEQFF. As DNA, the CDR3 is TGTGCCAGCAGTTTATCAGTAGCGGGAGGGCCGGGGGAGCAGTTCTTC.

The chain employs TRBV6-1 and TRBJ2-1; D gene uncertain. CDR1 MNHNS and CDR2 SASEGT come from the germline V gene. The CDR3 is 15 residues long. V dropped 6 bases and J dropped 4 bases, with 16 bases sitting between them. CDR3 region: CASRLYLLLYNEQFF. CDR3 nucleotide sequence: TGTGCCAGCAGGCTGTATTTGTTGTTGTACAATGAGCAGTTCTTC.

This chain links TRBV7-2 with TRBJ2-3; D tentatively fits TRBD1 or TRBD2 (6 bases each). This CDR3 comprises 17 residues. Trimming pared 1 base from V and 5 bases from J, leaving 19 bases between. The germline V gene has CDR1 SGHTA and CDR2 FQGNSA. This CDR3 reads CASSLGPAGGGQDTQYF. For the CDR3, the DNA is TGTGCCAGCAGCTTAGGTCCGGCAGGAGGGGGACAAGATACGCAGTATTTT. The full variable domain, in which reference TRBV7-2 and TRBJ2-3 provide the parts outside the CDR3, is GAGVSQSPSNKVTEKGKDVELRCDPISGHTALYWYRQSLGQGLEFLIYFQGNSAPDKSGLPSDRFSAERTGGSVSTLTIQRTQQEDSAVYLCASSLGPAGGGQDTQYFGPGTRLTVL.

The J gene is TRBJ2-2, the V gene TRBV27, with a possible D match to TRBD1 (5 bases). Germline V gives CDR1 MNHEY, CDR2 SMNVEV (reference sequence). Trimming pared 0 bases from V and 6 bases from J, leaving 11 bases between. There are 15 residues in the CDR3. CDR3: CASSLSLGPSGELFF. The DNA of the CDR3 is TGTGCCAGCAGTTTATCGTTGGGGCCGTCCGGGGAGCTGTTTTTT.

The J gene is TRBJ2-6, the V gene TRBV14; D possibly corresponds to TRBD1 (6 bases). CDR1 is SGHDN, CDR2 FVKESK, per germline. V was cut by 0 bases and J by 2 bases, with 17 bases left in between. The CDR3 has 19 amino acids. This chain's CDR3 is CASSQEQGGVRTGANVLTF. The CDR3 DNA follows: TGTGCCAGCAGCCAAGAACAGGGTGGGGTGCGGACTGGGGCCAACGTCCTGACTTTC. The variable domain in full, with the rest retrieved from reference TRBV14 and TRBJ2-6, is EAGVTQFPSHSVIEKGQTVTLRCDPISGHDNLYWYRRVMGKEIKFLLHFVKESKQDESGMPNNRFLAERTGGTYSTLKVQPAELEDSGVYFCASSQEQGGVRTGANVLTFGAGSRLTVL.

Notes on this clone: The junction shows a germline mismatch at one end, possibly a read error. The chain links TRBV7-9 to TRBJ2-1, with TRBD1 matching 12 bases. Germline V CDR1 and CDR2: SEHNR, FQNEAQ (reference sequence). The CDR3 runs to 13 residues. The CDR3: CASSLRDRGRLVF. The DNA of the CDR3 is TGTGCCAGCAGCTTAAGGGACAGGGGGCGCTTAGTCTTC.

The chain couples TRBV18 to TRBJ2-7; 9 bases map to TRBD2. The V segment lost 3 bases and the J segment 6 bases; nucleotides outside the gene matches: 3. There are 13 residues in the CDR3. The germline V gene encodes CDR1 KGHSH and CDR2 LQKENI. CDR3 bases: TGTGCCAGCTCACCTGGCGGGAGGGGCGAGCAGTACTTC. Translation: CASSPGGRGEQYF.

CDR3 in amino acids: CASSWYREGKIGNTIYF. The CDR3 coding sequence is TGTGCCAGCAGCTGGTACAGGGAGGGGAAGATCGGAAACACCATATATTTT. This chain uses TRBV7-9 with TRBJ1-3; D is perhaps TRBD1 (6 bases). This CDR3 is built from 17 residues. CDR1 is SEHNR and CDR2 is FQNEAQ in the germline V gene (reference sequence). V dropped 4 bases and J dropped 4 bases, with 20 bases sitting between them.

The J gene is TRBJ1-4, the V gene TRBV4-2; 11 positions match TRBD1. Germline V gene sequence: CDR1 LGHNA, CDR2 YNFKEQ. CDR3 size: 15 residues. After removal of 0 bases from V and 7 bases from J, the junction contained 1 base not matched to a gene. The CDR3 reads CASSQDGTGGEKLFF. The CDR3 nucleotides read TGTGCCAGCAGCCAAGACGGGACAGGGGGTGAAAAACTGTTTTTT.

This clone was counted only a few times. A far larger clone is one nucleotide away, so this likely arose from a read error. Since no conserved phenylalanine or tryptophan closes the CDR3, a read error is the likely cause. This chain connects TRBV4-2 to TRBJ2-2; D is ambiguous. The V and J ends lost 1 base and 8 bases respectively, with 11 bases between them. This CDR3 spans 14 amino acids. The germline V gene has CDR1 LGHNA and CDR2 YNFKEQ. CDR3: CASSQGMASGELFS. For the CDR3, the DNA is TGTGCCAGCAGCCAAGGGATGGCTTCGGGGGAGCTGTTTTCT.

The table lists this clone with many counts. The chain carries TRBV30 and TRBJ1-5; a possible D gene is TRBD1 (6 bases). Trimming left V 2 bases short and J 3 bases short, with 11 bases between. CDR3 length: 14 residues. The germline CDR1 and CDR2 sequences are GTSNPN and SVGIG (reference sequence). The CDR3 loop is CAWSTGQNNQPQHF. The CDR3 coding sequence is TGTGCCTGGAGTACTGGACAGAACAATCAGCCCCAGCATTTT.

The DNA of the CDR3 is TGTGCCAGCAGCCGGGACAGAACTAACTATGGCTACACCTTC. Translation: CASSRDRTNYGYTF. The V gene is TRBV5-5, the J gene TRBJ1-2, with TRBD1 matching over 7 bases. Germline-derived CDR1 and CDR2 are SGHKS and YYEKEE (reference sequence). Trimming removed 4 bases from V and 0 bases from J; junction bases left unmatched: 3. The CDR3 contains 14 residues.

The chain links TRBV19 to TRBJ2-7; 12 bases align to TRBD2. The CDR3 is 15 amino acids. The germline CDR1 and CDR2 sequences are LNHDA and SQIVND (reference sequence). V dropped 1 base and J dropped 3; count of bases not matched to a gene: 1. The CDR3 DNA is TGTGCCAGTAGTATAGGGACTAGCGGGATCTACGAGCAGTACTTC. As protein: CASSIGTSGIYEQYF.

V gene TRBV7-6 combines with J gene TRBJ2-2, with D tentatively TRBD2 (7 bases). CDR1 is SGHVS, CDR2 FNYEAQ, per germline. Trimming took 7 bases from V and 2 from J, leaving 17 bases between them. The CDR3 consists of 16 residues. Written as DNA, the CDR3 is TGTGCCAGCACCCCGGGGGGTGGGACAAACACCGGGGAGCTGTTTTTT. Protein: CASTPGGGTNTGELFF.

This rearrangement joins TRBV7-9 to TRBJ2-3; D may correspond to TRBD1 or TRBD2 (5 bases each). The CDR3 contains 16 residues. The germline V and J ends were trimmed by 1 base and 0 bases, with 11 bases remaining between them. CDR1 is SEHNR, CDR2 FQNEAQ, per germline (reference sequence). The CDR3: CASSLEGDPSTDTQYF. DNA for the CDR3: TGTGCCAGCAGCTTAGAAGGGGACCCTAGCACAGATACGCAGTATTTT.

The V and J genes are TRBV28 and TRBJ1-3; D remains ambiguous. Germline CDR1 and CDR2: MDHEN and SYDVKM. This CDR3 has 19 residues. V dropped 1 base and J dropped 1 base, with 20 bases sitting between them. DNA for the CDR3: TGTGCCAGCAGTTTATCCTTCCGACCAACAATACGGTCTGGAAACACCATATATTTT. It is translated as CASSLSFRPTIRSGNTIYF.

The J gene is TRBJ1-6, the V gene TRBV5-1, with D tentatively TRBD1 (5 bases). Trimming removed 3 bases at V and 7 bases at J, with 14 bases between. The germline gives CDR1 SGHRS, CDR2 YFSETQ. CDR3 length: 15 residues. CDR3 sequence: CASSSSGPQNSPLHF. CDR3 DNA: TGCGCCAGCAGCTCCTCGGGGCCGCAGAATTCACCCCTCCACTTT.

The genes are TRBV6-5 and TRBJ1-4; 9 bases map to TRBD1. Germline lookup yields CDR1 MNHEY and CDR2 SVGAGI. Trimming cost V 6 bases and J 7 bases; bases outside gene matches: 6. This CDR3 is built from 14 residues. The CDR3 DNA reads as TGTGCCAGCAGCCCCGACAGGGGGGGTGAAAAACTGTTTTTT. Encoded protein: CASSPDRGGEKLFF.